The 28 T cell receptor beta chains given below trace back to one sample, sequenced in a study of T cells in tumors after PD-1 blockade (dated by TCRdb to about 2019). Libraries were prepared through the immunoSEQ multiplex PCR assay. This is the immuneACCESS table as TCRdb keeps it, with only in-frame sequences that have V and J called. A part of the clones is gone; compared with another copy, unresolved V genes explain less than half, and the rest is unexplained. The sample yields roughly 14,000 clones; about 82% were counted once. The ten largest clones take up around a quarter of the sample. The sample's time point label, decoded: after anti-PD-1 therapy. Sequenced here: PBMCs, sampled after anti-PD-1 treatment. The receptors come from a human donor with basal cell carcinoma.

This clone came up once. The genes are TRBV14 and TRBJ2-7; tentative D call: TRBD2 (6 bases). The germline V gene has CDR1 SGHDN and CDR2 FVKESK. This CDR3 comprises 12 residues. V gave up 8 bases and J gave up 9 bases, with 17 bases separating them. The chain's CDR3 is CASAAGRQGQYF. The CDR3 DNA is TGTGCCAGCGCCGCGGGGAGACAAGGGCAGTACTTC.

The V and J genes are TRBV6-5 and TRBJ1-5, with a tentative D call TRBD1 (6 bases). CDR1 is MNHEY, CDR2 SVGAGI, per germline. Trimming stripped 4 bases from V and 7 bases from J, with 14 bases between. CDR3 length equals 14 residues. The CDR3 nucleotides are TGTGCCAGCAGTTCCACAGGGCAAAAGCAGCCCCAGCATTTT. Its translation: CASSSTGQKQPQHF.

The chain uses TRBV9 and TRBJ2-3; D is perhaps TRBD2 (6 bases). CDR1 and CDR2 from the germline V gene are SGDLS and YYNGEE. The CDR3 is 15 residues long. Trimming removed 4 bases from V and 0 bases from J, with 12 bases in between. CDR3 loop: CASSLVSGSTDTQYF. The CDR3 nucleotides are TGTGCCAGCAGCCTAGTTAGCGGCAGCACAGATACGCAGTATTTT.

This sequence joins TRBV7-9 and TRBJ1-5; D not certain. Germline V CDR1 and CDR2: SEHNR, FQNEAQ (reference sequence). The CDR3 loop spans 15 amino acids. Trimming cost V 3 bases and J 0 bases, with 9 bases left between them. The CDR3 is CASSLTGVSNQPQHF. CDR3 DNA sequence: TGTGCCAGCAGCTTGACGGGCGTTAGCAATCAGCCCCAGCATTTT.

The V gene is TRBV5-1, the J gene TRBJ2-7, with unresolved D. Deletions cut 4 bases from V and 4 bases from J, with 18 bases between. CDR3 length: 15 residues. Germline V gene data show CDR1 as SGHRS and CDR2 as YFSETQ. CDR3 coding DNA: TGCGCCAGCAGCACGGACGGATCCGATTGGTACGAGCAGTACTTC. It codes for CASSTDGSDWYEQYF.

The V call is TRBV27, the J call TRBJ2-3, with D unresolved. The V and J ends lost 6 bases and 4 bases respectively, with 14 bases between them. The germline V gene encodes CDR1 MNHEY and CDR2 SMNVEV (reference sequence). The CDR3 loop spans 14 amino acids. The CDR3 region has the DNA TGTGCCAGCAGCCTCGCAGGCCGGTCAGATACGCAGTATTTT. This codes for CASSLAGRSDTQYF.

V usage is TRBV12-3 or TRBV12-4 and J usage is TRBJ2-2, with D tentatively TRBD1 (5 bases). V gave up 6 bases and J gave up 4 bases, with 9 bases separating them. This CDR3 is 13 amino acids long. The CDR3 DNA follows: TGTGCCAGCAGATCGACAGCCACCGGGGAGCTGTTTTTT. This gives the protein CASRSTATGELFF.

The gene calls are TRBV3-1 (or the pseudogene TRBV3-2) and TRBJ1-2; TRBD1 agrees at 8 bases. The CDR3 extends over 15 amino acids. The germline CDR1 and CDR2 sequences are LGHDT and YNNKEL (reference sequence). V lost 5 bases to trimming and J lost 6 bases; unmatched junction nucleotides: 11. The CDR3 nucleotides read TGTGCCAGCAGCTCGACGGACAGGGTCCTAAATGGCTACACCTTC. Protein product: CASSSTDRVLNGYTF.

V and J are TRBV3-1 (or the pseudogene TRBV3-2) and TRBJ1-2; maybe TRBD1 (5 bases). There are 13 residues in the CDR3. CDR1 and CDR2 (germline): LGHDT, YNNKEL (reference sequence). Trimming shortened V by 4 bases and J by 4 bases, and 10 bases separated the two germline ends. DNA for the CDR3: TGTGCCAGCAGCCGCGGGGGGGGCTATGGCTACACCTTC. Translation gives CASSRGGGYGYTF.

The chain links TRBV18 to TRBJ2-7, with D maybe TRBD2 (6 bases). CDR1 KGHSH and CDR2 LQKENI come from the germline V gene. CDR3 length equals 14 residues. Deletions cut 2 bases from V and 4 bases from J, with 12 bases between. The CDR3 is CASSPAGFSYEQYF. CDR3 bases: TGTGCCAGCTCACCAGCGGGATTCTCATACGAGCAGTACTTC.

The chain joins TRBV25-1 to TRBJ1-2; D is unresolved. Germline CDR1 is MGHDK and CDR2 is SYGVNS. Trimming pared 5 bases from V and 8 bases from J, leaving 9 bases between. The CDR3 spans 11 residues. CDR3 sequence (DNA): TGTGCCAGCAGTTTCTTAGGGGGCTACACCTTC. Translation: CASSFLGGYTF.

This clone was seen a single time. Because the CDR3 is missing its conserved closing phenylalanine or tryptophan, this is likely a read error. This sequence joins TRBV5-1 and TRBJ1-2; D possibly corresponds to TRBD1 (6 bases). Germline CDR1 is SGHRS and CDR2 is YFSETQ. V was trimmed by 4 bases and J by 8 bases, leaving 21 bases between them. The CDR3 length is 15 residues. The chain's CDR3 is CASSPGGARQGGYTL. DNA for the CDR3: TGCGCCAGCAGCCCTGGGGGGGCCCGACAAGGCGGCTACACCCTC.

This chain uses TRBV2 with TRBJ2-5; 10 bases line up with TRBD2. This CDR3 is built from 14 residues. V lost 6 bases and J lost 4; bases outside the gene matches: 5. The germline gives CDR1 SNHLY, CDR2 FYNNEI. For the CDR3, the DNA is TGTGCCAGCAGCCTCTTAGCGGGAGGAGAGACCCAGTACTTC. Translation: CASSLLAGGETQYF.

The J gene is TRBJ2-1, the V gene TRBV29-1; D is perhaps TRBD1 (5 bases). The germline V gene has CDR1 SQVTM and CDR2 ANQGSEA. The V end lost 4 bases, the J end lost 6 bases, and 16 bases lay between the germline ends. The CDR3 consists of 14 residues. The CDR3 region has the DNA TGCAGCGTTGCTTGGGGTAGGGGAATCAATGAGCAGTTCTTC. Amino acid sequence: CSVAWGRGINEQFF.

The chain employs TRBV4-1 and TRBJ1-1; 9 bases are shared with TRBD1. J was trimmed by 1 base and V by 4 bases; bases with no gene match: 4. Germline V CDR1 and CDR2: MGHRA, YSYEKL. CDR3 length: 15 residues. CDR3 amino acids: CASSPGQGPNTEAFF. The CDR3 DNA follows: TGCGCCAGCAGCCCTGGACAGGGGCCGAACACTGAAGCTTTCTTT.

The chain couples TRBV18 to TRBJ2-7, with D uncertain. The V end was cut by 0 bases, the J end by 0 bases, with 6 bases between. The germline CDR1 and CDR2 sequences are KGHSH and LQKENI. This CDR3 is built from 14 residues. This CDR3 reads CASSPPRHSYEQYF. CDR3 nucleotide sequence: TGTGCCAGCTCACCACCGAGACACTCCTACGAGCAGTACTTC. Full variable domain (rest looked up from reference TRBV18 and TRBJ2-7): NAGVMQNPRHLVRRRGQEARLRCSPMKGHSHVYWYRQLPEEGLKFMVYLQKENIIDESGMPKERFSAEFPKEGPSILRIQQVVRGDSAAYFCASSPPRHSYEQYFGPGTRLTVT.

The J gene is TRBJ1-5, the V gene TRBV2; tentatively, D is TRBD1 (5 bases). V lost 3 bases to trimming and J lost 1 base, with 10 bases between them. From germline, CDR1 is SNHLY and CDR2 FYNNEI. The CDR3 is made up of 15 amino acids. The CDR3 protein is CASSEGQLSNQPQHF. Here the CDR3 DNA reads TGTGCCAGCAGTGAGGGGCAGCTGAGCAATCAGCCCCAGCATTTT. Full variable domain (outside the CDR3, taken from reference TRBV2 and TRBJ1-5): EPEVTQTPSHQVTQMGQEVILRCVPISNHLYFYWYRQILGQKVEFLVSFYNNEISEKSEIFDDQFSVERPDGSNFTLKIRSTKLEDSAMYFCASSEGQLSNQPQHFGDGTRLSIL.

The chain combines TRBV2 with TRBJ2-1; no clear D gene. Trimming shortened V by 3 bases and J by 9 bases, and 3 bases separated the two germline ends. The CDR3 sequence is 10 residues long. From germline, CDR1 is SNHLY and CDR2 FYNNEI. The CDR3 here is CASSESEQFF. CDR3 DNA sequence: TGTGCCAGCAGTGAGAGTGAGCAGTTCTTC.

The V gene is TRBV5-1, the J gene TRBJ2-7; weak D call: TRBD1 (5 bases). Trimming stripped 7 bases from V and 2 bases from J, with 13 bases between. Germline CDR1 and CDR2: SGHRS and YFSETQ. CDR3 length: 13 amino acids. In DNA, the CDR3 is TGCGCCAGCGCGGTCGCAGGGACCTACGAGCAGTACTTC. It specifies CASAVAGTYEQYF.

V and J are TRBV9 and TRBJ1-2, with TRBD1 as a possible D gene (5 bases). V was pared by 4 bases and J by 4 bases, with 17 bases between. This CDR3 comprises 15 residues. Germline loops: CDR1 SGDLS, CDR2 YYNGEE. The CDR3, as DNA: TGTGCCAGCAGCCCCGAGGTCGGGGGTACCTATGGCTACACCTTC. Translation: CASSPEVGGTYGYTF.

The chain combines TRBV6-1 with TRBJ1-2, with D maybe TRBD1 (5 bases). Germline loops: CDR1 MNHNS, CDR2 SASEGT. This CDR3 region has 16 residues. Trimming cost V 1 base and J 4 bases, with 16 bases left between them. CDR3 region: CASSEVGHGGSYGYTF. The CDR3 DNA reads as TGTGCCAGCAGTGAAGTAGGACACGGGGGATCCTATGGCTACACCTTC.

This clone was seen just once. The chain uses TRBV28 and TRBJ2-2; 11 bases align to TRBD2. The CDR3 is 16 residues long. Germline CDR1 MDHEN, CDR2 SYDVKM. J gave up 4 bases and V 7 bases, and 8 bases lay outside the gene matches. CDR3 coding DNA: TGTGCCAGCACCCAGACTAGCGGGAAGAGCACCGGGGAGCTGTTTTTT. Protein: CASTQTSGKSTGELFF.

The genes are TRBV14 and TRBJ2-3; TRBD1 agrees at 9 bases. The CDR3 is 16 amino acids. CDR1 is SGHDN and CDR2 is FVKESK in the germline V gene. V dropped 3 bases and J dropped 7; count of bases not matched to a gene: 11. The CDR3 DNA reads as TGTGCCAGCAGCCAGGGGGGACAGGGCATGACATATACGCAGTATTTT. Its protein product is CASSQGGQGMTYTQYF.

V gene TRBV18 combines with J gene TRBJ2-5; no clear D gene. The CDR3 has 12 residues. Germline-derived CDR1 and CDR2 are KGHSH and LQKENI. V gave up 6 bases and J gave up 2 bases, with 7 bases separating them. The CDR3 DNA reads TGTGCCAGCTCTCCGAAACAAGAGACCCAGTACTTC. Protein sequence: CASSPKQETQYF. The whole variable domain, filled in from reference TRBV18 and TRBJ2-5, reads NAGVMQNPRHLVRRRGQEARLRCSPMKGHSHVYWYRQLPEEGLKFMVYLQKENIIDESGMPKERFSAEFPKEGPSILRIQQVVRGDSAAYFCASSPKQETQYFGPGTRLLVL.

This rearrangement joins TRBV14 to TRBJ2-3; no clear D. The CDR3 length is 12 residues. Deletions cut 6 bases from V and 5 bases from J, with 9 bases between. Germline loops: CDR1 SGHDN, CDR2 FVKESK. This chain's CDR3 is CASSLSRDTQYF. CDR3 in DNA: TGTGCCAGCAGTCTATCCCGAGATACGCAGTATTTT.

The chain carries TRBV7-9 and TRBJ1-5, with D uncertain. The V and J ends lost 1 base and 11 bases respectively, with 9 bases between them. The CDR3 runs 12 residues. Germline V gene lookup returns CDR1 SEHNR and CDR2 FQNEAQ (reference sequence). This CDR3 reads CASSLGAEAQHF. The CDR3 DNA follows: TGTGCCAGCAGCTTAGGGGCGGAGGCCCAGCATTTT.

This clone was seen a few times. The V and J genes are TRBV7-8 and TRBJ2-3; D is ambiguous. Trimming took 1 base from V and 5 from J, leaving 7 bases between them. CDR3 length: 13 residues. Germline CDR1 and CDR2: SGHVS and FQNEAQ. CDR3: CASSLVERDTQYF. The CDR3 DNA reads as TGTGCCAGCAGCTTAGTTGAGAGAGATACGCAGTATTTT.

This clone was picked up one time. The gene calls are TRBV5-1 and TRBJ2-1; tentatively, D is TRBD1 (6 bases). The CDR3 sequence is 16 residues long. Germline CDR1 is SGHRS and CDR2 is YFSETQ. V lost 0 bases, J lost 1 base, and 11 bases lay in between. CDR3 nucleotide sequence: TGCGCCAGCAGCTTGGAGGGGGTGAGGTCCTACAATGAGCAGTTCTTC. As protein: CASSLEGVRSYNEQFF. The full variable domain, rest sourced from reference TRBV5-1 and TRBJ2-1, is KAGVTQTPRYLIKTRGQQVTLSCSPISGHRSVSWYQQTPGQGLQFLFEYFSETQRNKGNFPGRFSGRQFSNSRSEMNVSTLELGDSALYLCASSLEGVRSYNEQFFGPGTRLTVL.